These 31 T cell receptor beta chains originate from one sample sequenced in a study of blood T cell repertoires in COVID-19. TCRdb keeps only in-frame clones here, not all; method: immunoSEQ multiplex PCR. The sample shows under 300,000 clones, 85% to 90% of them seen only once. The material sequenced was peripheral blood. The receptor set was obtained from a woman in her 70s with active or convalescent COVID-19.

The chain has TRBV18 and TRBJ1-2; D not resolved. Germline CDR1 KGHSH, CDR2 LQKENI. CDR3 size: 14 residues. The ends were cut back, 3 bases at V and 4 bases at J, with 12 bases in the middle. For the CDR3, the DNA is TGTGCCAGCTCACCGGCCGGGGAGGGCTATGGCTACACCTTC. Translating gives CASSPAGEGYGYTF.

The chain links TRBV24-1 to TRBJ2-7; the match to TRBD1 covers 8 bases. The V and J ends lost 5 bases and 9 bases, in that order; junction bases with no gene match: 11. Germline values: CDR1 KGHDR, CDR2 SFDVKD. The CDR3 extends over 14 amino acids. The CDR3 protein is CATSGTGKVVGQYF. CDR3 nucleotide sequence: TGTGCCACCAGTGGGACAGGGAAGGTTGTAGGGCAGTACTTC.

The chain uses TRBV19 and TRBJ1-1; 7 bases are shared with TRBD1. Germline lookup yields CDR1 LNHDA and CDR2 SQIVND (reference sequence). J gave up 4 bases and V 8 bases, and 13 bases lay outside the gene matches. This CDR3 region has 15 residues. The CDR3 DNA follows: TGTGCCAGTCTCTTAGGGGGCCCCCGAGGCACTGAAGCTTTCTTT. Translation gives CASLLGGPRGTEAFF. Drawing the rest from reference TRBV19 and TRBJ1-1, the complete variable domain is DGGITQSPKYLFRKEGQNVTLSCEQNLNHDAMYWYRQDPGQGLRLIYYSQIVNDFQKGDIAEGYSVSREKKESFPLTVTSAQKNPTAFYLCASLLGGPRGTEAFFGQGTRLTVV.

This clone is termed medium-sized. V usage is TRBV12-3 or TRBV12-4 and J usage is TRBJ2-7; D is unclear. V gave up 3 bases and J gave up 3 bases, with 6 bases separating them. The CDR3 runs 12 residues. In nucleotides, the CDR3 is TGTGCCAGCAGTTTTGCCAGCTACGAGCAGTACTTC. Its translation: CASSFASYEQYF.

The J gene is TRBJ1-5, the V gene TRBV7-9; D unclear. Trimming took 5 bases from V and 5 from J, leaving 10 bases between them. Germline V lookup: CDR1 SEHNR, CDR2 FQNEAQ (reference sequence). The CDR3 runs 13 residues. This chain's CDR3 is CASSLMTDQPQHF. The CDR3 DNA reads as TGTGCCAGCAGCCTAATGACTGATCAGCCCCAGCATTTT.

The V gene is TRBV6-5, the J gene TRBJ2-2, with TRBD1 matching over 7 bases. The CDR3 totals 15 residues. Trimming at V came to 4 bases and at J to 5 bases, leaving 7 bases not matched to a gene. CDR1 is MNHEY, CDR2 SVGAGI, per germline. The DNA for the CDR3 is TGTGCCAGCAGTTTCGGGCAGGGGGATACCGGGGAGCTGTTTTTT. Translating gives CASSFGQGDTGELFF.

In nucleotides, the CDR3 is TGTGCCAGCAGTTACACCGGGACAGGGGGCAGTACGCAGTATTTT. Its translation: CASSYTGTGGSTQYF. V is TRBV6-2 or TRBV6-3 and J is TRBJ2-3; TRBD1 matches at 12 bases. The V gene's germline CDR1 is MNHEY and CDR2 SVGEGT. The CDR3 consists of 15 residues. With 2 bases clipped from V and 8 bases from J, the junction kept 5 bases outside the gene matches.

The chain uses TRBV19 and TRBJ2-7, with D unresolved. In germline, CDR1 is LNHDA, CDR2 SQIVND (reference sequence). V dropped 2 bases and J dropped 5 bases, with 10 bases sitting between them. CDR3 length equals 13 residues. CDR3 in DNA: TGTGCCAGTAGTATATCCCAGGTGAACGAGCAGTACTTC. It specifies CASSISQVNEQYF.

This clone was recorded once. The genes are TRBV29-1 and TRBJ1-4, with TRBD1 matching over 8 bases. The trim removed 4 bases at V and 8 bases at J, leaving 6 bases unmatched. Germline values: CDR1 SQVTM, CDR2 ANQGSEA. There are 13 residues in the CDR3. This chain's CDR3 is CSVARGRGEKLFF. CDR3 DNA: TGCAGCGTTGCCAGGGGGCGCGGGGAAAAACTGTTTTTT.

The rearrangement uses TRBV6-5 and TRBJ1-5; unclear D gene. The CDR3 contains 15 residues. V shed 6 bases and J shed 0 bases, with 12 bases lying between them. The germline V gene encodes CDR1 MNHEY and CDR2 SVGAGI. CDR3 residues: CASRPGRNSNQPQHF. As DNA, the CDR3 is TGTGCCAGCAGGCCCGGGAGAAATAGCAATCAGCCCCAGCATTTT.

J is TRBJ2-3 and V is TRBV14; unclear D gene. Germline V gene data show CDR1 as SGHDN and CDR2 as FVKESK. V shed 0 bases and J shed 2 bases, with 6 bases lying between them. The CDR3 runs 14 residues. The CDR3 DNA follows: TGTGCCAGCAGCCAAGAGTCGTTCACAGATACGCAGTATTTT. Protein: CASSQESFTDTQYF.

The V and J genes are TRBV6-5 and TRBJ1-2; 9 bases align to TRBD1. The germline CDR1 and CDR2 sequences are MNHEY and SVGAGI. The CDR3 loop spans 13 amino acids. V dropped 6 bases and J dropped 7; count of bases not matched to a gene: 6. This CDR3 is CASSPRQGGGYTF. Here the CDR3 DNA reads TGTGCCAGCAGCCCCAGACAGGGGGGTGGCTACACCTTC.

The chain couples TRBV6-2 or TRBV6-3 to TRBJ1-1; a possible D gene is TRBD1 (6 bases). Germline lookup yields CDR1 MNHEY and CDR2 SVGEGT. This CDR3 contains 18 residues. Between the trimmed V and J ends, which lost 2 bases and 7 bases, there was a span of 26 bases. CDR3 sequence reads: CASSYTVGRGRREDEAFF. In DNA, the CDR3 is TGTGCCAGCAGTTACACCGTCGGGCGGGGGCGAAGGGAGGATGAAGCTTTCTTT.

The rearrangement joins TRBV7-9 to TRBJ2-3; tentatively, D is TRBD2 (6 bases). The CDR3 totals 11 residues. V was cut by 4 bases and J by 8 bases, with 7 bases left in between. Germline CDR1 reads SEHNR; CDR2 reads FQNEAQ (reference sequence). For the CDR3, the DNA is TGTGCCAGCAGCTCGGGAGTTACGCAGTATTTT. It specifies CASSSGVTQYF.

This chain joins TRBV24-1 and TRBJ1-2, with TRBD1 matching 8 bases. The junction had 14 bases not matched to a gene; V was cut back by 3 bases and J by 6 bases. In germline, CDR1 is KGHDR, CDR2 SFDVKD. This CDR3 region has 17 residues. Here the CDR3 DNA reads TGTGCCACCAGTGATAGTAATACTCCGGGACAGGTTGATGGCTACACCTTC. Translating gives CATSDSNTPGQVDGYTF.

V is TRBV19 and J is TRBJ2-3; possible D gene TRBD2, 6 bases. The V end lost 6 bases, the J end lost 11 bases, and 15 bases lay between the germline ends. CDR1 and CDR2 (germline): LNHDA, SQIVND (reference sequence). This CDR3 is built from 12 residues. CDR3 DNA: TGTGCCAGTAGGTTCTCCCTCGGGGGGCAGTATTTT. Amino acid sequence: CASRFSLGGQYF.

CDR3 residues: CASSQARTGSLGYTF. The CDR3 region has the DNA TGCGCCAGCAGCCAAGCCAGGACAGGGAGCCTTGGCTACACCTTC. The V call is TRBV4-1, the J call TRBJ1-2; 8 bases are shared with TRBD1. The germline V gene has CDR1 MGHRA and CDR2 YSYEKL. J gave up 7 bases and V 1 base, and 8 bases lay outside the gene matches. The CDR3 contains 15 residues.

The chain is built from TRBV7-2 and TRBJ1-3; D uncertain. V was trimmed by 4 bases and J by 4 bases, leaving 11 bases between them. This CDR3 contains 14 residues. The germline V gene encodes CDR1 SGHTA and CDR2 FQGNSA. The CDR3 DNA reads TGTGCCAGCAGCTACGGAGGGATGGGAAACACCATATATTTT. The encoded protein is CASSYGGMGNTIYF. The full variable domain, in which reference TRBV7-2 and TRBJ1-3 provide the parts outside the CDR3, is GAGVSQSPSNKVTEKGKDVELRCDPISGHTALYWYRQSLGQGLEFLIYFQGNSAPDKSGLPSDRFSAERTGGSVSTLTIQRTQQEDSAVYLCASSYGGMGNTIYFGEGSWLTVV.

This sequence joins TRBV5-1 and TRBJ2-3; weak D call: TRBD2 (6 bases). This CDR3 has 16 amino acids. Trimming took off 1 base at V and 0 bases at J, with 12 bases between the two ends. CDR1 SGHRS and CDR2 YFSETQ come from the germline V gene. This chain's CDR3 is CASSLLTGTSTDTQYF. The CDR3 DNA sequence: TGCGCCAGCAGCTTGCTGACTGGGACTAGCACAGATACGCAGTATTTT.

The V gene is TRBV6-5, the J gene TRBJ2-5; 11 bases fit TRBD2. V shed 6 bases, J shed 1 base, and the junction held 4 bases outside the gene matches. Germline V gene sequence: CDR1 MNHEY, CDR2 SVGAGI. This CDR3 spans 15 amino acids. This CDR3 is CASRSTSGGQETQYF. CDR3 DNA: TGTGCCAGCAGATCCACTAGCGGGGGCCAAGAGACCCAGTACTTC.

The chain couples TRBV4-2 to TRBJ2-1; 11 bases line up with TRBD2. Trimming at V came to 1 base and at J to 3 bases, leaving 2 bases not matched to a gene. Germline V gene lookup returns CDR1 LGHNA and CDR2 YNFKEQ. The CDR3 totals 16 residues. DNA for the CDR3: TGTGCCAGCAGCCAAGGTACTAGCGGGGGCTACAATGAGCAGTTCTTC. Translated: CASSQGTSGGYNEQFF.

The CDR3 bases are TGCGCCAGCAGCCAAGATGGACTAGCGGGGGCTCAAGAGACCCAGTACTTC. Translation: CASSQDGLAGAQETQYF. The J gene is TRBJ2-5, the V gene TRBV4-3; 13 bases align to TRBD2. The CDR3 length is 17 residues. V lost 0 bases to trimming and J lost 2 bases; unmatched junction nucleotides: 3. Germline lookup yields CDR1 LGHNA and CDR2 YSLEER.

The rearrangement links TRBV7-2 to TRBJ2-7, with unresolved D. Looked up from germline, CDR1 is SGHTA and CDR2 is FQGNSA. Trimming took off 5 bases at V and 0 bases at J, with 14 bases between the two ends. The CDR3 loop spans 15 amino acids. The CDR3 loop is CASSPQGGLSYEQYF. The CDR3 DNA is TGTGCCAGCAGCCCCCAAGGTGGGCTCTCCTACGAGCAGTACTTC.

CDR3 coding DNA: TGTGCCAGCTCACAACAGGGGGTAGGGGATACGCAGTATTTT. The encoded protein is CASSQQGVGDTQYF. The J gene is TRBJ2-3, the V gene TRBV18; 8 nucleotides match TRBD1. The CDR3 extends over 14 amino acids. V shed 4 bases, J shed 6 bases, and the junction held 6 bases outside the gene matches. The germline gives CDR1 KGHSH, CDR2 LQKENI.

The genes are TRBV5-4 and TRBJ2-7, with D maybe TRBD1 (5 bases). Trimming took 0 bases from V and 2 from J, leaving 9 bases between them. Germline lookup yields CDR1 SGHNT and CDR2 YYREEE (reference sequence). This CDR3 has 14 residues. The CDR3 is CASSLDQGPYEQYF. CDR3 DNA sequence: TGTGCCAGCAGCTTGGATCAGGGTCCCTACGAGCAGTACTTC.

In its sample, this clone was seen once. This sequence joins TRBV7-9 and TRBJ1-1; possibly TRBD1 for D (6 bases). Trimming took 5 bases from V and 6 from J, leaving 13 bases between them. In germline, CDR1 is SEHNR, CDR2 FQNEAQ (reference sequence). The CDR3 totals 13 residues. The CDR3 DNA follows: TGTGCCAGCAGCCGTACAGGGTTCTCTGAAGCTTTCTTT. As protein: CASSRTGFSEAFF.

The chain combines TRBV2 with TRBJ1-5; D possibly corresponds to TRBD1 (6 bases). Trimming stripped 7 bases from V and 4 bases from J, with 14 bases between. The CDR3 extends over 14 amino acids. Germline CDR1 SNHLY, CDR2 FYNNEI. The CDR3 here is CASMTQTGNQPQHF. In DNA, the CDR3 is TGTGCCAGCATGACACAAACAGGGAATCAGCCCCAGCATTTT.

The chain couples TRBV11-3 to TRBJ2-2; tentative D call: TRBD1 (6 bases). Germline V gives CDR1 SGHNT, CDR2 YENEEA. V lost 4 bases, J lost 5 bases, and 14 bases lay in between. The CDR3 totals 15 residues. The CDR3 reads CASSSRGSGTGELFF. Written as DNA, the CDR3 is TGTGCCAGCAGCTCCAGGGGAAGTGGGACCGGGGAGCTGTTTTTT.

The chain employs TRBV19 and TRBJ2-6; TRBD1 matches 7 bases. CDR3 size: 16 residues. The junction had 8 bases not matched to a gene; V was cut back by 9 bases and J by 0 bases. Germline assignment: CDR1 LNHDA and CDR2 SQIVND (reference sequence). CDR3 in amino acids: CASGDRDYSGANVLTF. The CDR3 bases are TGTGCCAGCGGGGACAGAGACTACTCTGGGGCCAACGTCCTGACTTTC.

The table lists this clone with a count of one. The chain links TRBV27 to TRBJ2-1; tentative D call: TRBD1 (6 bases). Germline V gene sequence: CDR1 MNHEY, CDR2 SMNVEV (reference sequence). Trimming pared 7 bases from V and 5 bases from J, leaving 18 bases between. This CDR3 contains 15 residues. This CDR3 is CASTPQGQGHNEQFF. The CDR3, as DNA: TGTGCCAGCACCCCCCAGGGGCAGGGTCACAATGAGCAGTTCTTC.

This chain connects TRBV12-3 or TRBV12-4 to TRBJ2-7; the D gene is possibly TRBD1 (7 bases). V shed 7 bases and J shed 4 bases, with 11 bases lying between them. This CDR3 comprises 12 residues. The CDR3 protein is CASTPGGYEQYF. In DNA form, the CDR3 reads TGTGCCAGCACCCCAGGGGGGTACGAGCAGTACTTC.